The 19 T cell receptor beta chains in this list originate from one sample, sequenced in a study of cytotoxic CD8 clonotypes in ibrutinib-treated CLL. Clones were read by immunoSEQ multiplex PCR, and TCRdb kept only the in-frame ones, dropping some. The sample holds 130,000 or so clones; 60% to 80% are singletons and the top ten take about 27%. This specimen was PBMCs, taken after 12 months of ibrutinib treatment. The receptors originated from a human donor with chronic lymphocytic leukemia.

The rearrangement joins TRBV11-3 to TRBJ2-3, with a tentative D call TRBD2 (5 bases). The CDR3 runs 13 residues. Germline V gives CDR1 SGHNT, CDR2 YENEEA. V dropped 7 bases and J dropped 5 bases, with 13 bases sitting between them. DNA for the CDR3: TGTGCCAGCAACAGAGCGGTAGGAGATACGCAGTATTTT. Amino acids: CASNRAVGDTQYF.

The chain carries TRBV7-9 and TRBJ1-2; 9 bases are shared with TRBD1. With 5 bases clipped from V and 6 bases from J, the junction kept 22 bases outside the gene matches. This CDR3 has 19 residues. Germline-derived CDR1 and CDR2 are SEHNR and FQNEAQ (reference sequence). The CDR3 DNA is TGTGCCAGCAGCCCTCGGGGTTTCGGAACAGGGGGCCGACGGGATGGCTACACCTTC. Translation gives CASSPRGFGTGGRRDGYTF.

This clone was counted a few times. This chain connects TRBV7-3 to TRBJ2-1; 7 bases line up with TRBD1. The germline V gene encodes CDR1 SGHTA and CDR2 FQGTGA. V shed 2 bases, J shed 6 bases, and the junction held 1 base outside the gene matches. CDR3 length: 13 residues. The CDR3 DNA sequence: TGTGCCAGCAGCTTACCAGGGGGCAATGAGCAGTTCTTC. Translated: CASSLPGGNEQFF.

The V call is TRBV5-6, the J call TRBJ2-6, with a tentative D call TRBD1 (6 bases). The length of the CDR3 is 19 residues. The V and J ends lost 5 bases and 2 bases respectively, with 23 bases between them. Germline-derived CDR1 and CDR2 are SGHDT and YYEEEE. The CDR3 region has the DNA TGTGCCAGCAGTACCGACCCCGGGACAAGTTTCACTGGGGCCAACGTCCTGACTTTC. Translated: CASSTDPGTSFTGANVLTF.

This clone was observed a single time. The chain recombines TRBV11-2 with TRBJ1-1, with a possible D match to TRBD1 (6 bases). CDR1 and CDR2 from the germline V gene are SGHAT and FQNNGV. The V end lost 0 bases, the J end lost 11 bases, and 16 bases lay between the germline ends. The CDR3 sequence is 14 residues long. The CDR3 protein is CASSLDSRGIGAFF. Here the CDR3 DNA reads TGTGCCAGCAGCTTAGATAGTAGGGGGATAGGTGCTTTCTTT.

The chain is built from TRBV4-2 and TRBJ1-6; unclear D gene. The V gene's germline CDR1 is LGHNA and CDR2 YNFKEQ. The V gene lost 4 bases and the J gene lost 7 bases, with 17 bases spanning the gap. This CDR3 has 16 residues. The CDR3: CASSPEVVEWNSPLHF. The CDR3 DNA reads TGTGCCAGCAGCCCTGAGGTGGTAGAATGGAATTCACCCCTCCACTTT.

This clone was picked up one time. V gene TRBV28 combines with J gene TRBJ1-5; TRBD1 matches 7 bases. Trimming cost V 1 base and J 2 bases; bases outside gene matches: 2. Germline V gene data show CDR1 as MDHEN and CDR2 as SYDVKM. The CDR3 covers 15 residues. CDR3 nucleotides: TGTGCCAGCAGTTTATTCACAGGGGGCAATCAGCCCCAGCATTTT. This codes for CASSLFTGGNQPQHF.

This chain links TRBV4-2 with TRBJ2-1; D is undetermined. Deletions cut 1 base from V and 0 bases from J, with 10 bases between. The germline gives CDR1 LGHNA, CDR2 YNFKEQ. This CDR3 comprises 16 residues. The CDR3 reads CASSQVPGSSYNEQFF. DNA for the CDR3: TGTGCCAGCAGCCAAGTTCCGGGCAGCTCCTACAATGAGCAGTTCTTC.

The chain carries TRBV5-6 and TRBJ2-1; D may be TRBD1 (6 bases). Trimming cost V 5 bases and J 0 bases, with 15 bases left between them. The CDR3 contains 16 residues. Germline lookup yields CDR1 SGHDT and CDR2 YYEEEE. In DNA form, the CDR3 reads TGTGCCAGCAGGGACGACAGGTCAAGCTCCTACAATGAGCAGTTCTTC. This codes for CASRDDRSSSYNEQFF.

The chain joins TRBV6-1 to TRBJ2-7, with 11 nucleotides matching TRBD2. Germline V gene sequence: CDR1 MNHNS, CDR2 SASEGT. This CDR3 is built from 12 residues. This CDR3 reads CGSGRADYEQYF. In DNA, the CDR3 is TGTGGTAGCGGGAGGGCCGACTACGAGCAGTACTTC.

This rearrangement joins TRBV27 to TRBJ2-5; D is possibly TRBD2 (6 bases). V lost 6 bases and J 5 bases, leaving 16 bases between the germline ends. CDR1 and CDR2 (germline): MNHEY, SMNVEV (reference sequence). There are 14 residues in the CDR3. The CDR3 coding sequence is TGTGCCAGCAGCTCGGGACTCCCGGGGGAGACCCAGTACTTC. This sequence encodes CASSSGLPGETQYF.

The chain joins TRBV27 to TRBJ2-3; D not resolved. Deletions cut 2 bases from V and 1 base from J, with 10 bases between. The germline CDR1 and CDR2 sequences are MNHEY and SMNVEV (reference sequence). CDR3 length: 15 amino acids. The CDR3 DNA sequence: TGTGCCAGCAGTTTAGGCATGGTCCGCACAGATACGCAGTATTTT. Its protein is CASSLGMVRTDTQYF.

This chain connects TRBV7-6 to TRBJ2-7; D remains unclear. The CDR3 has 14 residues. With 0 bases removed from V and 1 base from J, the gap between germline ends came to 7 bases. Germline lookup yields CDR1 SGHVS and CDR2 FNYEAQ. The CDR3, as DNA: TGTGCCAGCAGCTTAGCGGGTCAGTCCTACGAGCAGTACTTC. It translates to CASSLAGQSYEQYF.

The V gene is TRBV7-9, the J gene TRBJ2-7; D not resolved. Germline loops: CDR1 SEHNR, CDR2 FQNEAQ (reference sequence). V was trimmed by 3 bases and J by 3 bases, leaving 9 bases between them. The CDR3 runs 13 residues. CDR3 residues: CASSFSQNYEQYF. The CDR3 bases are TGTGCCAGCAGCTTCTCACAGAACTACGAGCAGTACTTC.

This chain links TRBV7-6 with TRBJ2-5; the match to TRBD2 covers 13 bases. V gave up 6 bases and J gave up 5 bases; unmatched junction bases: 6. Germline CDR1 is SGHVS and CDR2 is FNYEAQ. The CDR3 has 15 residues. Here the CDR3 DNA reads TGTGCCAGCAGTTATGGACTAGCGGGAGACGAGACCCAGTACTTC. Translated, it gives CASSYGLAGDETQYF. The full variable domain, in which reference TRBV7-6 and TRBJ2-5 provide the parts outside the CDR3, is GAGVSQSPRYKVTKRGQDVALRCDPISGHVSLYWYRQALGQGPEFLTYFNYEAQQDKSGLPNDRFSAERPEGSISTLTIQRTEQRDSAMYRCASSYGLAGDETQYFGPGTRLLVL.

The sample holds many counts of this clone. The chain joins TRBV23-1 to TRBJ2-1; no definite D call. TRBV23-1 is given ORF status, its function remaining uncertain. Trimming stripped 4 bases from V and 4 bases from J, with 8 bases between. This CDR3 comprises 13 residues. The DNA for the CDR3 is TGCGCCAGCAGTCGTTGGGGTTACAATGAGCAGTTCTTC. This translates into CASSRWGYNEQFF.

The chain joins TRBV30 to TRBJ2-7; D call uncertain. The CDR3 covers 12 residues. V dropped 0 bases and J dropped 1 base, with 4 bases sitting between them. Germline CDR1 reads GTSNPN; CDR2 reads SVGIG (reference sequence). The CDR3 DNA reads TGTGCCTGGAGTGTACATTCCTACGAGCAGTACTTC. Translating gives CAWSVHSYEQYF.

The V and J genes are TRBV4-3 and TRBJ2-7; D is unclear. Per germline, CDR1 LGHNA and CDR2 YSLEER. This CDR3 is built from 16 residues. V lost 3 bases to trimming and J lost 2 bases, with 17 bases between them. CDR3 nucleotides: TGCGCCAGCAGCCACGCCAGAGGCACTCAAGCCTACGAGCAGTACTTC. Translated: CASSHARGTQAYEQYF.

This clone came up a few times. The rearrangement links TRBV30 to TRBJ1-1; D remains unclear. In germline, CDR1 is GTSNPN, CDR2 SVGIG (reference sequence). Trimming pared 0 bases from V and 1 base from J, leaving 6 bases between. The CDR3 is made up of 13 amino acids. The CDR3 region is CAWSVWSNTEAFF. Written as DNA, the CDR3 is TGTGCCTGGAGTGTATGGTCGAACACTGAAGCTTTCTTT.